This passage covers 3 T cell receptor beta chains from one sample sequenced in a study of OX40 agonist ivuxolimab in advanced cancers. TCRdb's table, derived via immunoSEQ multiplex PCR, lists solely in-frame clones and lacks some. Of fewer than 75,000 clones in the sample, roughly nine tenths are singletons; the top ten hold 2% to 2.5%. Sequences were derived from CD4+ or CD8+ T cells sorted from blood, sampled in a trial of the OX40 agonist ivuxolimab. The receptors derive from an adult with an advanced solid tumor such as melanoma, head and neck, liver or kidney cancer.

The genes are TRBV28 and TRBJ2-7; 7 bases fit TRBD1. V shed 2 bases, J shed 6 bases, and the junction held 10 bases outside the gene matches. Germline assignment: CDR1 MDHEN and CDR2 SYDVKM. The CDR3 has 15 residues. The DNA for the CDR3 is TGTGCCAGCAGTTTAATTACGACAGGGCGGCGCGAGCAGTACTTC. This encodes CASSLITTGRREQYF.

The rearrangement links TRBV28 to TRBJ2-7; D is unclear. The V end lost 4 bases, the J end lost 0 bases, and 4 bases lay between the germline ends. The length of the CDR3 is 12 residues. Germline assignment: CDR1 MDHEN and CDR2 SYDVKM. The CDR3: CASSSSSYEQYF. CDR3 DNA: TGTGCCAGCAGTTCCTCCTCCTACGAGCAGTACTTC.

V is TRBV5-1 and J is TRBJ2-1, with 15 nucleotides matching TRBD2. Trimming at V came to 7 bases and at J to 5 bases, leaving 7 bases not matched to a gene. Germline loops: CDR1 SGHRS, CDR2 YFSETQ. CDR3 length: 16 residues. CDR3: CASGKGLAGGDNEQFF. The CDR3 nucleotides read TGCGCCAGCGGCAAAGGACTAGCGGGAGGGGACAATGAGCAGTTCTTC.